This T cell receptor (beta chain) was identified during a study of T cells in Graves' hyperthyroidism and ophthalmopathy. RNA transcripts yielded amplified TCR beta CDR3 regions. Carried out on the TCR CDR3, a first-round RT-PCR used the HTBI primer set. TCRdb ran MiXCR on the multiplex PCR reads and lists one entry per CDR3 protein. The sample holds 500,000 to 800,000 distinct CDR3 sequences, about 14% seen once. This CDR3 has 16 amino acids. V was shortened by 4 bases and J by 7 bases, with 18 bases between the two germline ends. Germline CDR1 and CDR2: KGHDR and SFDVKD. Those patients with uncontrolled infection, other autoimmune disease, pregnancy or lactation were excluded. Clinicians diagnosed patients from clinical symptoms, serum thyroxine and TRAb, thyroid ultrasound and orbital computed tomography. As concerns this clonotype: Its antigen is as yet unknown. In this CDR3 the conserved last residue, phenylalanine or tryptophan, is missing, so a read error is likely.

Findings of the study overall: The model anticipated ophthalmopathy a median around 6 months pre-onset.

The sample taken for sequencing was blood. The source of this sequence is a woman in her 50s with Graves' ophthalmopathy. This chain connects TRBV24-1 to TRBJ2-2, with unresolved D. The CDR3 nucleotides read TGTGCCACCAGTGACCCCGGGCCTCTGGGCCACGGGGAGCTGTTTTCT. This codes for CATSDPGPLGHGELFS.